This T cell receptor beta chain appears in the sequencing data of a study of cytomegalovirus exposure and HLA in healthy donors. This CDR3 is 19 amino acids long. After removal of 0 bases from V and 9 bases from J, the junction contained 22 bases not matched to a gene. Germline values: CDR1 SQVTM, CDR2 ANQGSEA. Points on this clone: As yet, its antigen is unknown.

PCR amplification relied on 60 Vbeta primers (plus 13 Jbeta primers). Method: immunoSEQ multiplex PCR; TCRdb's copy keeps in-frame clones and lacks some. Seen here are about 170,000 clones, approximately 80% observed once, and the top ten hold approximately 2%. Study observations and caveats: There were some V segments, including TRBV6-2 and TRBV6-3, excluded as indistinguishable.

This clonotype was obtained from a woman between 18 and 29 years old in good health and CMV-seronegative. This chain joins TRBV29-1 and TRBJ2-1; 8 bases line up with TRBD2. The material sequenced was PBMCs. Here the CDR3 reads CSVEDPTLSGTLRLGEQFF. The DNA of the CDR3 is TGCAGCGTTGAAGATCCTACCCTTAGCGGGACCCTCCGGTTAGGTGAGCAGTTCTTC.